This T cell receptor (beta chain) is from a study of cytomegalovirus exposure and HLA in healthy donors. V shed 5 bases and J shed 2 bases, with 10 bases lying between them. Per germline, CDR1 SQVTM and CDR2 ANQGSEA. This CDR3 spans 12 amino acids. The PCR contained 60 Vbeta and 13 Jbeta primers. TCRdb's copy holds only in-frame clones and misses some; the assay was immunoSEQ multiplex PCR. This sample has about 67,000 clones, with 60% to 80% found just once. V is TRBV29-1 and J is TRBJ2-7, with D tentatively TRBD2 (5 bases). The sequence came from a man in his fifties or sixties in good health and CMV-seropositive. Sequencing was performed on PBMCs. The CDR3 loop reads CSVLHGTYEQYF. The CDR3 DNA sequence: TGCAGCGTTTTGCACGGGACCTACGAGCAGTACTTC.